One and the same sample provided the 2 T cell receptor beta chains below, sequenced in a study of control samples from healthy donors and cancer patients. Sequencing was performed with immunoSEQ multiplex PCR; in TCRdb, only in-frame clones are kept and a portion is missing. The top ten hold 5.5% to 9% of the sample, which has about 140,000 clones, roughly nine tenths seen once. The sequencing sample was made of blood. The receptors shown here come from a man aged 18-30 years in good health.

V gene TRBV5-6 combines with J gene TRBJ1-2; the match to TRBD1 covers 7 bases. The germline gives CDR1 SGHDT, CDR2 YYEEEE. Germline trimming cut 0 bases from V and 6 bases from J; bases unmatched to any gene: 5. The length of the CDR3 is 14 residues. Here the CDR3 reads CASSLAQGVDGYTF. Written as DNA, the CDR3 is TGTGCCAGCAGCTTGGCCCAGGGGGTGGATGGCTACACCTTC.

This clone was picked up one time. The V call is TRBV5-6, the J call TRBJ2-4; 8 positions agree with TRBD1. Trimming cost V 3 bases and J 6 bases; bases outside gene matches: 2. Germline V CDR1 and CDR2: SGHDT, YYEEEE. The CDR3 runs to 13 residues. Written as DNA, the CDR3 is TGTGCCAGCAGCTGGGACAGGATAAACATTCAGTACTTC. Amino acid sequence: CASSWDRINIQYF.